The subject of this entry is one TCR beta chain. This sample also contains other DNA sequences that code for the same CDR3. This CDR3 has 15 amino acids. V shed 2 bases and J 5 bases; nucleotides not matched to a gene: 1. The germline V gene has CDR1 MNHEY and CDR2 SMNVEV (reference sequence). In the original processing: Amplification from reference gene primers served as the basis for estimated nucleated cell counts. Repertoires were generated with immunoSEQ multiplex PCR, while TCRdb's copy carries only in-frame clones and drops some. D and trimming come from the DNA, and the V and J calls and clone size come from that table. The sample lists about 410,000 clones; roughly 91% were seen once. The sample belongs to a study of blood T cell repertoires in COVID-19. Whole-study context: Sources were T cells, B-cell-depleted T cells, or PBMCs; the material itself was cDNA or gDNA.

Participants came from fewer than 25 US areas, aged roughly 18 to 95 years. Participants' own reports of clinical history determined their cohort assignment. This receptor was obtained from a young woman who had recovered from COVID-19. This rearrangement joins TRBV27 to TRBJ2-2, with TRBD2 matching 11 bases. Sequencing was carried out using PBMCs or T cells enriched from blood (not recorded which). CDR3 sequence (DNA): TGTGCCAGCAGTTTACTAGCGGGGGGAACCGGGGAGCTGTTTTTT. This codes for CASSLLAGGTGELFF.